Below are 5 T cell receptor beta chains sequenced from a single sample in a study of T cell repertoires in cytomegalovirus infection. TCRdb re-called the reads with MiXCR, one entry per CDR3 protein. The sample contains fewer than 550,000 distinct CDR3 sequences, approximately 16% of which appear only once. The source material was CD8+ T cells from PBMCs. Every receptor here comes from a human donor in good health (CMV status not recorded). Some clones in this sample may be carry-over from other donors' samples.

There are many counts of this clonotype. This chain joins TRBV12-3 or TRBV12-4 and TRBJ2-2; 7 positions agree with TRBD2. Trimming cost V 2 bases and J 4 bases; bases outside gene matches: 7. The CDR3 runs 16 residues. CDR3 in amino acids: CASSLTRTRGTGELFF. The CDR3 bases are TGTGCCAGCAGTTTAACTAGGACTAGAGGCACCGGGGAGCTGTTTTTT.

Regarding this clonotype: It is likely a read error, because the conserved phenylalanine at the end of the CDR3 is missing. The chain combines TRBV29-1 with TRBJ2-7; the match to TRBD1 covers 7 bases. The CDR3 spans 12 residues. V trimming: 6 bases; J trimming: 2 bases; junction bases outside the gene matches: 4. Germline V lookup: CDR1 SQVTM, CDR2 ANQGSEA. Here the CDR3 DNA reads TGCAGCGTCGGGACAGAAGCCTACGAGCAGTACTTA. Amino acids: CSVGTEAYEQYL.

This clonotype has at least ten counts. The chain links TRBV7-9 to TRBJ1-2; 9 bases are shared with TRBD1. The junction had 16 bases not matched to a gene; V was cut back by 4 bases and J by 7 bases. The CDR3 totals 17 residues. In germline, CDR1 is SEHNR, CDR2 FQNEAQ (reference sequence). CDR3 DNA: TGTGCCAGCAGCTCGTCCCGGGACAGGGTCGGTGGGGTTGGCTACACCTTC. Protein sequence: CASSSSRDRVGGVGYTF.

The table lists this clonotype with many counts. The CDR3 sequence: CASSSTSGGSYEQYF. CDR3 nucleotides: TGTGCCAGCAGCTCGACTAGCGGGGGCTCCTACGAGCAGTACTTC. This chain connects TRBV7-8 to TRBJ2-7, with TRBD2 matching 12 bases. V trimming: 4 bases; J trimming: 0 bases; junction bases outside the gene matches: 1. The CDR3 length is 15 residues. CDR1 and CDR2 (germline): SGHVS, FQNEAQ.

There are a few counts of this clonotype. The chain uses TRBV15 and TRBJ1-1, with D perhaps matching TRBD1 (5 bases). Between the trimmed V and J ends, which lost 0 bases and 5 bases, there was a span of 10 bases. Germline loops: CDR1 LNHNV, CDR2 YYDKDF (reference sequence). The CDR3 has 14 amino acids. CDR3 bases: TGTGCCACCAGCAGAGATCGGCGGGGGACTGAAGCTTTCTTT. Translation gives CATSRDRRGTEAFF.